The 17 T cell receptor beta chains reported below all come from one sample, sequenced in a study of blood T cells in healthy people across ages (dated by TCRdb to 2013 to 2016). Library prep was done by 5' RACE. Sequencer: Illumina HiSeq 2500. A second roughly 6 to 12 cycle PCR used a sample-barcoded 5' primer and a J-beta primer mix. Using fastp trimming at Q25 and MiXCR clonotype assembly, TCRdb reanalyzed the public sequencing data and kept in-frame beta chains. Each record represents a unique CDR3 protein, reported with the most common genes and DNA among its rows. The sample contains about 780,000 distinct CDR3 sequences, roughly 25% of them found a single time. About 2.9% of the sample rests with the top ten. These data also featured in a second study, about T cells of mothers and their children.

The specimen was blood. These receptors all come from a boy aged 5-17 years in good health.

The chain is built from TRBV7-8 and TRBJ2-5; D is uncertain. CDR1 and CDR2 from the germline V gene are SGHVS and FQNEAQ. Trimming cost V 5 bases and J 0 bases, with 16 bases left between them. The CDR3 spans 16 residues. The CDR3, as DNA: TGTGCCAGCAGCCCCCTAAGTTCCGGGTACCAAGAGACCCAGTACTTC. Encoded protein: CASSPLSSGYQETQYF.

J is TRBJ1-2 and V is TRBV20-1; perhaps TRBD1 as D (5 bases). Between the trimmed V and J ends, which lost 0 bases and 4 bases, there was a span of 9 bases. CDR1 and CDR2 (germline): DFQATT, SNEGSKA (reference sequence). This CDR3 comprises 13 residues. DNA for the CDR3: TGCAGTGCTAGAGATCGCGGGGGCTATGGCTACACCTTC. Encoded protein: CSARDRGGYGYTF.

V usage is TRBV19 and J usage is TRBJ2-3, with D possibly matching TRBD1 (6 bases). CDR3 length: 14 amino acids. CDR1 is LNHDA, CDR2 SQIVND, per germline (reference sequence). Trimming left V 9 bases short and J 1 base short, with 14 bases between. This CDR3 reads CASEDSARTDTQYF. In nucleotides, the CDR3 is TGTGCCAGCGAGGACAGCGCACGCACAGATACGCAGTATTTT.

This sequence joins TRBV12-3 or TRBV12-4 and TRBJ2-5, with 9 bases identical to TRBD1. The CDR3 spans 15 residues. The ends lost 2 bases at V and 5 bases at J; junction bases unmatched: 6. CDR3: CASSLPGTGRETQYF. DNA of the CDR3: TGTGCCAGCAGTTTACCCGGGACAGGGAGGGAGACCCAGTACTTC.

A remark on this clonotype: The junction and the germline gene differ at one end; a read error may be behind it. This chain joins TRBV12-3 or TRBV12-4 and TRBJ1-1, with D hard to call. The CDR3 length is 12 residues. The CDR3 DNA reads as TGTGCCAGCGGTATTCAGAACGCTGAAGCTTTCTTT. This encodes CASGIQNAEAFF.

Note on this clonotype: One end of the junction does not line up with germline, which may come from a read error. This chain links TRBV12-3 or TRBV12-4 with TRBJ2-5; D may be TRBD2 (5 bases). This CDR3 region has 13 residues. The CDR3 nucleotides are TGTGCCAGTAGTTTTAGCGTTAGCGAGACCCAGTACTTC. Protein product: CASSFSVSETQYF.

In its sample, this clonotype was seen a few times. This rearrangement joins TRBV12-3 or TRBV12-4 to TRBJ2-5; 8 bases are shared with TRBD1. Trimming removed 6 bases from V and 5 bases from J; junction bases left unmatched: 11. This CDR3 is built from 15 residues. CDR3 nucleotide sequence: TGTGCCAGCAGCAAAGGCGCAGGGGGCCACGAGACCCAGTACTTC. Translation: CASSKGAGGHETQYF.

The CDR3 reads CSYWDNNIQYF. DNA for the CDR3: TGCAGCTACTGGGACAACAACATTCAGTACTTC. The rearrangement links TRBV29-1 to TRBJ2-4, with a tentative D call TRBD1 (6 bases). This CDR3 has 11 amino acids. Germline assignment: CDR1 SQVTM and CDR2 ANQGSEA. V was shortened by 8 bases and J by 7 bases, with 12 bases between the two germline ends.

V usage is TRBV3-1 and J usage is TRBJ1-2, with D unresolved. Trimming removed 4 bases at V and 3 bases at J, with 12 bases between. CDR1 is LGHDT and CDR2 is YNNKEL in the germline V gene (reference sequence). The CDR3 loop spans 14 amino acids. Here the CDR3 reads CASSPPLVDYGYTF. The DNA of the CDR3 is TGTGCCAGCAGCCCCCCCCTGGTTGACTATGGCTACACCTTC.

The chain couples TRBV9 to TRBJ1-1; TRBD1 matches 9 bases. With V trimmed by 4 bases and J by 4 bases, 8 bases remained unmatched. This CDR3 is 15 amino acids long. In germline, CDR1 is SGDLS, CDR2 YYNGEE. The CDR3 DNA sequence: TGTGCCAGCAGCCCCCAACCGGGACAGGGCACTGAAGCTTTCTTT. It codes for CASSPQPGQGTEAFF.

This clonotype was detected only a few times. The CDR3 spells CASSPEGGLLPNYGYTF. CDR3 coding DNA: TGTGCCAGCTCACCGGAAGGGGGCCTACTTCCAAACTATGGCTACACCTTC. The chain employs TRBV18 and TRBJ1-2; TRBD1 aligns across 7 bases. The CDR3 runs to 17 residues. Germline V gene sequence: CDR1 KGHSH, CDR2 LQKENI. With 3 bases clipped from V and 2 bases from J, the junction kept 12 bases outside the gene matches. Variable domain in full (rest from reference TRBV18 and TRBJ1-2): NAGVMQNPRHLVRRRGQEARLRCSPMKGHSHVYWYRQLPEEGLKFMVYLQKENIIDESGMPKERFSAEFPKEGPSILRIQQVVRGDSAAYFCASSPEGGLLPNYGYTFGSGTRLTVV.

The CDR3 nucleotides read TGCAGTGCCATTAGCGGGGGGCCTGTCCGGGAGACCCAGTACTTC. Its translation is CSAISGGPVRETQYF. The chain joins TRBV20-1 to TRBJ2-5, with TRBD2 identical over 10 bases. The CDR3 is made up of 15 amino acids. CDR1 is DFQATT and CDR2 is SNEGSKA in the germline V gene (reference sequence). V shed 6 bases, J shed 5 bases, and the junction held 12 bases outside the gene matches.

The V call is TRBV4-1, the J call TRBJ2-5, with TRBD1 matching over 7 bases. This CDR3 is built from 16 residues. Germline CDR1 MGHRA, CDR2 YSYEKL. J was trimmed by 5 bases and V by 5 bases; bases with no gene match: 14. This CDR3 is CASSAWPTGARETQYF. CDR3 nucleotide sequence: TGCGCCAGCAGCGCCTGGCCCACAGGGGCACGGGAGACCCAGTACTTC.

In DNA form, the CDR3 reads TGTGCTAGTGGTTTGTCTGGGGGTTTCGGCTATGGCTACACCTTC. Amino acid sequence: CASGLSGGFGYGYTF. The chain has TRBV12-5 and TRBJ1-2; tentative D call: TRBD1 (5 bases). Germline CDR1 is LGHNT and CDR2 is FRNRAP. V lost 2 bases and J 4 bases, leaving 14 bases between the germline ends. The CDR3 extends over 15 amino acids.

The rearrangement joins TRBV20-1 to TRBJ1-3; D is unclear. V was cut by 1 base and J by 6 bases, with 13 bases left in between. The CDR3 runs 14 residues. Germline values: CDR1 DFQATT, CDR2 SNEGSKA (reference sequence). CDR3 DNA: TGCAGTGCTAGAGTAGGAGCAGCGTTAAACACCATATATTTT. This sequence encodes CSARVGAALNTIYF.

This clonotype was counted a few times. This chain links TRBV7-2 with TRBJ2-5; D is ambiguous. The end of the DNA is better explained by TRBJ2-7, so the J call may be wrong. The CDR3 is 12 residues long. CDR1 is SGHTA and CDR2 is FQGNSA in the germline V gene. CDR3 sequence reads: CASSLKRYEQYF. The CDR3 coding sequence is TGTGCCAGCAGCTTAAAGCGCTACGAGCAGTACTTC.

A few counts support this clonotype. The chain recombines TRBV3-1 with TRBJ2-7, with D perhaps TRBD1 (6 bases). CDR1 and CDR2 from the germline V gene are LGHDT and YNNKEL (reference sequence). V was trimmed by 9 bases and J by 3 bases, leaving 9 bases between them. The CDR3 contains 11 residues. Here the CDR3 reads CASAGDYEQYF. CDR3 DNA sequence: TGTGCCAGTGCAGGGGACTACGAGCAGTACTTC.